The 18 T cell receptor beta chains below come from one sample, sequenced in a study of vaccination effects on CD4 cells after COVID-19. After expansion with viral peptide pools in the ViraFEST assay, antigen-specific CD4+ T cells were sequenced. The culture ran for 10 days, and then CD4+ T cells were isolated. Absence of prior SARS-CoV-2 infection characterized the vaccine recipients, who showed negative nucleocapsid antibodies. Assay used: immunoSEQ multiplex PCR; TCRdb lists only in-frame clones, some missing. This sample has 70,000 or so clones, with about four fifths found just once. These receptors have no known antigen. Sequences were derived from CD4+ T cells from PBMCs cultured with HCoV-NL63 spike peptides, sampled before COVID-19 vaccination. These receptors all come from a human donor who received a COVID-19 vaccine.

The V gene is TRBV19, the J gene TRBJ2-1, with D possibly TRBD2 on 5 matching bases. In germline, CDR1 is LNHDA, CDR2 SQIVND (reference sequence). The CDR3 totals 16 residues. Trimming stripped 3 bases from V and 4 bases from J, with 16 bases between. The CDR3 is CASSIPGRLPYNEQFF. CDR3 coding DNA: TGTGCCAGTAGTATCCCCGGCAGACTACCTTACAATGAGCAGTTCTTC. The whole variable domain, filled in from reference TRBV19 and TRBJ2-1, reads DGGITQSPKYLFRKEGQNVTLSCEQNLNHDAMYWYRQDPGQGLRLIYYSQIVNDFQKGDIAEGYSVSREKKESFPLTVTSAQKNPTAFYLCASSIPGRLPYNEQFFGPGTRLTVL.

The J gene is TRBJ2-1, the V gene TRBV10-2; 9 positions agree with TRBD1. CDR3 size: 18 residues. The V segment lost 7 bases and the J segment 9 bases; nucleotides outside the gene matches: 22. Germline CDR1 WSHSY, CDR2 SAAADI. CDR3 amino acids: CASNIELQYRGQWGEQFF. The CDR3 DNA reads TGCGCCAGCAACATCGAACTTCAATACAGGGGGCAATGGGGTGAGCAGTTCTTC.

The chain couples TRBV2 to TRBJ2-5, with D perhaps TRBD2 (6 bases). V was pared by 8 bases and J by 2 bases, with 9 bases between. Germline V lookup: CDR1 SNHLY, CDR2 FYNNEI. The CDR3 covers 12 residues. CDR3 bases: TGTGCCAGCGGTCGGGGGCAAGAGACCCAGTACTTC. As protein: CASGRGQETQYF.

The rearrangement links TRBV25-1 to TRBJ1-1; 10 positions match TRBD1. The CDR3 length is 14 residues. CDR1 is MGHDK and CDR2 is SYGVNS in the germline V gene. V was clipped by 7 bases and J by 1 base; unmatched bases: 3. The CDR3: CASTRQGANTEAFF. The CDR3 DNA follows: TGTGCCAGCACCCGACAGGGGGCGAACACTGAAGCTTTCTTT. Looking up the rest from reference TRBV25-1 and TRBJ1-1 gives the full variable domain: EADIYQTPRYLVIGTGKKITLECSQTMGHDKMYWYQQDPGMELHLIHYSYGVNSTEKGDLSSESTVSRIRTEHFPLTLESARPSHTSQYLCASTRQGANTEAFFGQGTRLTVV.

The rearrangement uses TRBV5-1 and TRBJ1-4; possible D gene TRBD1, 6 bases. V lost 4 bases to trimming and J lost 3 bases, with 16 bases between them. Germline lookup yields CDR1 SGHRS and CDR2 YFSETQ. This CDR3 region has 16 residues. This CDR3 is CASSIWGRPSNEKLFF. The CDR3 DNA reads as TGCGCCAGCAGCATCTGGGGGCGGCCGTCTAATGAAAAACTGTTTTTT.

The chain recombines TRBV15 with TRBJ2-7; 7 bases match TRBD2. Trimming removed 3 bases from V and 0 bases from J; junction bases left unmatched: 2. CDR1 and CDR2 from the germline V gene are LNHNV and YYDKDF (reference sequence). The CDR3 has 14 amino acids. The CDR3 sequence is CATSRGGSSYEQYV. The CDR3 DNA is TGTGCCACCAGCAGGGGAGGGAGCTCCTACGAGCAGTACGTC.

V is TRBV2 and J is TRBJ2-1; 8 bases line up with TRBD1. Trimming at V came to 7 bases and at J to 8 bases, leaving 13 bases not matched to a gene. Germline CDR1 is SNHLY and CDR2 is FYNNEI. This CDR3 has 15 amino acids. The CDR3 spells CASTSQTGVMDEQFF. The CDR3 DNA reads TGTGCCAGCACCTCCCAGACAGGGGTGATGGATGAGCAGTTCTTC.

The chain's CDR3 is CSVDDGTDTQYF. CDR3 DNA sequence: TGCAGCGTTGACGATGGCACAGATACGCAGTATTTT. The chain links TRBV29-1 to TRBJ2-3, with D unresolved. CDR3 length: 12 residues. CDR1 is SQVTM, CDR2 ANQGSEA, per germline. Trimming took 3 bases from V and 1 from J, leaving 5 bases between them.

A single count supports this clone. The chain is built from TRBV28 and TRBJ2-2, with TRBD1 identical over 9 bases. This CDR3 comprises 15 residues. In germline, CDR1 is MDHEN, CDR2 SYDVKM. Losses at the gene ends were 5 bases for V and 6 bases for J; bases not matched to a gene: 7. CDR3 sequence (DNA): TGTGCCAGCAGTCGGGGACAGGGATACGCCGGGGAGCTGTTTTTT. This codes for CASSRGQGYAGELFF.

This chain's CDR3 is CASSQGSFAGANVLTF. Here the CDR3 DNA reads TGTGCCAGTAGCCAGGGGTCCTTTGCTGGGGCCAACGTCCTGACTTTC. The genes are TRBV19 and TRBJ2-6; tentatively, D is TRBD1 (6 bases). CDR3 length: 16 amino acids. The ends were cut back, 6 bases at V and 2 bases at J, with 14 bases in the middle. Germline CDR1 and CDR2: LNHDA and SQIVND (reference sequence).

This sequence joins TRBV24-1 and TRBJ2-1, with 10 nucleotides matching TRBD2. The CDR3 sequence is 15 residues long. CDR1 KGHDR and CDR2 SFDVKD come from the germline V gene. Germline trimming cut 8 bases from V and 6 bases from J; bases unmatched to any gene: 9. CDR3 coding DNA: TGTGCCACCACCGTCCAGCGGGGGGGCCGCAATGAGCAGTTCTTC. Its protein is CATTVQRGGRNEQFF.

This sequence joins TRBV15 and TRBJ2-7; D is unresolved. V lost 9 bases to trimming and J lost 0 bases, with 12 bases between them. The length of the CDR3 is 13 residues. CDR1 and CDR2 from the germline V gene are LNHNV and YYDKDF (reference sequence). Here the CDR3 DNA reads TGTGCCACATCTTGGTCGAGCTCCTACGAGCAGTACGTC. Protein sequence: CATSWSSSYEQYV.

V and J are TRBV14 and TRBJ2-5; D not certain. Trimming shortened V by 4 bases and J by 4 bases, and 10 bases separated the two germline ends. The CDR3 length is 13 residues. CDR1 is SGHDN and CDR2 is FVKESK in the germline V gene. This CDR3 is CASSLGFSETQYF. The DNA for the CDR3 is TGTGCCAGCAGCCTGGGGTTTTCAGAGACCCAGTACTTC.

This rearrangement joins TRBV6-2 or TRBV6-3 to TRBJ1-4; D is perhaps TRBD1 (6 bases). The CDR3 covers 17 residues. CDR1 and CDR2 from the germline V gene are MNHEY and SVGEGT. With 0 bases removed from V and 6 bases from J, the gap between germline ends came to 17 bases. CDR3 amino acids: CASSYSRQGSSHEKLFF. DNA of the CDR3: TGTGCCAGCAGTTACTCGCGGCAGGGGAGTTCGCATGAAAAACTGTTTTTT.

This clone was counted only a few times. This sequence joins TRBV29-1 and TRBJ1-1; D not certain. V shed 1 base and J shed 10 bases, with 10 bases lying between them. CDR3 length: 11 residues. Germline lookup yields CDR1 SQVTM and CDR2 ANQGSEA. CDR3 DNA: TGCAGCGTTGAAGGGATGGCTCGAGCTTTCTTT. It specifies CSVEGMARAFF.

Here the CDR3 reads CASSLVPRGTVGYTF. In nucleotides, the CDR3 is TGTGCCAGCAGCTTAGTCCCCAGAGGCACTGTTGGCTACACCTTC. V and J are TRBV13 and TRBJ1-2; D call uncertain. CDR1 and CDR2 from the germline V gene are PRHDT and FYEKMQ (reference sequence). V dropped 1 base and J dropped 7 bases, with 16 bases sitting between them. The CDR3 runs to 15 residues.

The rearrangement joins TRBV2 to TRBJ1-2; D uncertain. Germline V CDR1 and CDR2: SNHLY, FYNNEI. V was shortened by 7 bases and J by 2 bases, with 8 bases between the two germline ends. The CDR3 sequence is 12 residues long. The CDR3, as DNA: TGTGCCAGCAATTTGGAGAACTATGGCTACACCTTC. Protein: CASNLENYGYTF.

The V and J genes are TRBV24-1 and TRBJ2-1, with no clear D. Trimming removed 7 bases from V and 6 bases from J, with 12 bases in between. The CDR3 consists of 13 residues. Germline CDR1 reads KGHDR; CDR2 reads SFDVKD. Here the CDR3 reads CATSLREVNEQFF. CDR3 in DNA: TGTGCCACCAGCCTCCGCGAGGTCAATGAGCAGTTCTTC.